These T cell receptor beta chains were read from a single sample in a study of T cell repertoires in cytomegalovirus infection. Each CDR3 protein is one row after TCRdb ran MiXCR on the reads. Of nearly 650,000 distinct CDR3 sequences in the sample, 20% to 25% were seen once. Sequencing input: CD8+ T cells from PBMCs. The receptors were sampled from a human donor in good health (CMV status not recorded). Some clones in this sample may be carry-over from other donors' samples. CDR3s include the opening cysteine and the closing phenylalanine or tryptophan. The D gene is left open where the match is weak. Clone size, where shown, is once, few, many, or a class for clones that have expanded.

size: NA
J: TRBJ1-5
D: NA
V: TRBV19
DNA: TGTGCCAGTAGTGCCCGACAGACCAATCAGCCCCAGCATTTT
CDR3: CASSARQTNQPQHF

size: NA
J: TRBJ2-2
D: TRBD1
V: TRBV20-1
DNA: TGCAGTGTCAAGGACAGGGTGGGAGCCGGGGAGCTGTTTTTT
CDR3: CSVKDRVGAGELFF

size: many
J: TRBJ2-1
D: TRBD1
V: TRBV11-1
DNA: TGTGCCAGCAGCGCGGACAGGGGACCCTACAATGAGCAGTTCTTC
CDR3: CASSADRGPYNEQFF

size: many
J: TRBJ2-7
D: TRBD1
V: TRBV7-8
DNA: TGTGCCAGCAGCTTAGAGTTACAGGGGGCATCCTACGAGCAGTACTTC
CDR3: CASSLELQGASYEQYF

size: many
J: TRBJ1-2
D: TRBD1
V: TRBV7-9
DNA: TGTGCCAGCAGCTTCGGACAGGCTGGAGGCTACACCTTC
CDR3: CASSFGQAGGYTF

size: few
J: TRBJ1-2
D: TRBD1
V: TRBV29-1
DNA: TGCAGCGTTGAAGAGAGGACAGGGGGAAACTATGGCTACACCTTC
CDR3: CSVEERTGGNYGYTF

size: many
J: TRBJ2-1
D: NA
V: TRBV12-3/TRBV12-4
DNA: TGTGCCAGCAGCTCCGGCCAGGGTTCCTACAATGAGCAGTTCTTC
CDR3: CASSSGQGSYNEQFF

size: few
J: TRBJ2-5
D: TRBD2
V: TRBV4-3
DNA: TGCGCCAGCAGCCACCGAGCGGGAAAAGAGACCCAGTACTTC
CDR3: CASSHRAGKETQYF

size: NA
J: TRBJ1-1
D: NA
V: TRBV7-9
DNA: TGTGCCAGCATCTTGACAGCGAACACTGAAGCTTTCTTT
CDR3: CASILTANTEAFF

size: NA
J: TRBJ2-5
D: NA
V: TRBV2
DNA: TGTGCCAGCAGTGATAACAGCCAAGAGACCCAGTACTTC
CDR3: CASSDNSQETQYF

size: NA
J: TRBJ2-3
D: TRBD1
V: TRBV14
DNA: TGTGCCAGCAGCCCCGGGACAGGAGTCGACACAGATACGCAGTATTTT
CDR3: CASSPGTGVDTDTQYF